This T cell receptor beta chain was sequenced for a study of blood T cells in healthy people across ages. Through a sample-barcoded 5' primer and a J-beta primer mix, a second PCR was run for roughly 6 to 12 cycles. TCRdb re-called the 5' RACE reads through MiXCR, storing one row per CDR3 protein. The data hold 980,000 or so distinct CDR3 sequences, with 45% to 50% observed a single time. This clonotype originated in a man in his thirties or forties in good health. Sequencing was carried out using blood.

CDR3 nucleotide sequence: TGCAGTGCTAGGAACCCCGGGACAGAGTATGCTTTCTTT. Encoded protein: CSARNPGTEYAFF. The rearrangement uses TRBV20-1 and TRBJ1-1; 7 positions match TRBD1. The CDR3 sequence is 13 residues long. V shed 3 bases, J shed 11 bases, and the junction held 12 bases outside the gene matches. In germline, CDR1 is DFQATT, CDR2 SNEGSKA (reference sequence).